The 29 T cell receptor beta chains reported below all come from one sample, sequenced in a study of cytomegalovirus exposure and HLA in healthy donors. The PCR contained 60 Vbeta and 13 Jbeta primers. Measured with immunoSEQ multiplex PCR; TCRdb has only the in-frame clones, and not every one. The repertoire holds 200,000 to 250,000 clones, with 80% to 85% as singletons. Input material: PBMCs. The receptors were gathered from a boy between 2 and 10 years old in good health and CMV-seronegative.

This clone was counted a few times. The CDR3 DNA is TGCGCCAGCAGCTACCAACAGGGGGCACGCGAGCAGTACTTC. Amino acids: CASSYQQGAREQYF. The V and J genes are TRBV5-1 and TRBJ2-7; 9 bases line up with TRBD1. Germline V gene sequence: CDR1 SGHRS, CDR2 YFSETQ. The CDR3 is 14 residues long. V lost 3 bases, J lost 6 bases, and 7 bases stayed unmatched.

This clone was recorded only once. This chain connects TRBV27 to TRBJ2-3, with 10 positions matching TRBD2. Germline V gives CDR1 MNHEY, CDR2 SMNVEV (reference sequence). The CDR3 consists of 16 residues. Losses at the gene ends were 5 bases for V and 4 bases for J; bases not matched to a gene: 9. CDR3 DNA: TGTGCCAGCAGTCCCCGGGGGAGCGGGGGGGCAGATACGCAGTATTTT. This sequence encodes CASSPRGSGGADTQYF.

With regard to this clone: Other DNA variants within this sample encode the same CDR3. The chain has TRBV6-6 and TRBJ2-7, with TRBD1 identical over 9 bases. The CDR3 extends over 15 amino acids. Germline CDR1 reads MNHNY; CDR2 reads SVGAGI (reference sequence). V gave up 0 bases and J gave up 1 base; unmatched junction bases: 1. CDR3 nucleotides: TGTGCCAGCAGTTACTCGGGACAGGGATCCTACGAGCAGTACTTC. Its translation is CASSYSGQGSYEQYF.

CDR3 protein: CASSEGVREKLFF. CDR3 in DNA: TGTGCCAGCAGCGAGGGAGTTAGGGAAAAACTGTTTTTT. The chain is built from TRBV5-6 and TRBJ1-4, with D unclear. The germline V and J ends were trimmed by 4 bases and 8 bases, with 12 bases remaining between them. This CDR3 contains 13 residues. The germline V gene encodes CDR1 SGHDT and CDR2 YYEEEE.

This clone was picked up one time. This rearrangement joins TRBV9 to TRBJ2-5; 12 nucleotides agree with TRBD2. Losses at the gene ends were 2 bases for V and 5 bases for J; bases not matched to a gene: 1. The CDR3 contains 14 residues. CDR1 is SGDLS and CDR2 is YYNGEE in the germline V gene. DNA for the CDR3: TGTGCCAGCAGCGTGGGACTAGCGGGCGAGACCCAGTACTTC. Its protein product is CASSVGLAGETQYF.

The V and J genes are TRBV11-2 and TRBJ1-1; no clear D. V lost 4 bases and J lost 0, with 9 bases in between. The CDR3 has 14 amino acids. The germline V gene has CDR1 SGHAT and CDR2 FQNNGV. The CDR3 region has the DNA TGTGCCAGCAGCTCGACACGTATGAACACTGAAGCTTTCTTT. Protein: CASSSTRMNTEAFF.

The chain has TRBV6-5 and TRBJ1-2, with 7 bases identical to TRBD1. Germline V CDR1 and CDR2: MNHEY, SVGAGI. Unmatched junction bases numbered 6, after V lost 2 bases and J lost 6 bases. There are 14 residues in the CDR3. CDR3 in amino acids: CASSYRDSSHGYTF. CDR3 nucleotides: TGTGCCAGCAGTTACCGGGACAGTTCTCATGGCTACACCTTC.

The chain carries TRBV7-8 and TRBJ1-5; no clear D. This CDR3 has 15 residues. V was cut by 2 bases and J by 0 bases, with 8 bases left in between. Germline assignment: CDR1 SGHVS and CDR2 FQNEAQ. CDR3: CASSLLENSNQPQHF. CDR3 coding DNA: TGTGCCAGCAGCTTATTAGAGAATAGCAATCAGCCCCAGCATTTT.

The rearrangement links TRBV29-1 to TRBJ2-5; the match to TRBD2 covers 10 bases. The closer fit of TRBJ2-7 to the DNA end suggests the J call may be wrong. Germline V gene data show CDR1 as SQVTM and CDR2 as ANQGSEA. This CDR3 has 13 residues. CDR3 amino acids: CSVSLAGANEQYF. The CDR3 DNA reads TGCAGCGTTTCCCTAGCGGGAGCTAACGAGCAGTACTTC.

The chain links TRBV25-1 to TRBJ1-2; TRBD1 is a possible D gene (5 bases). V dropped 5 bases and J dropped 8 bases, with 12 bases sitting between them. Germline CDR1 is MGHDK and CDR2 is SYGVNS. The CDR3 spans 12 residues. CDR3 sequence reads: CASSWDAGGYTF. CDR3 in DNA: TGTGCCAGCAGTTGGGACGCGGGGGGCTACACCTTC.

This sequence joins TRBV5-6 and TRBJ2-4; TRBD1 agrees at 7 bases. CDR3 size: 18 residues. With V trimmed by 5 bases and J by 2 bases, 16 bases remained unmatched. Germline loops: CDR1 SGHDT, CDR2 YYEEEE. The CDR3 is CASRSRTGPGLSKNIQYF. For the CDR3, the DNA is TGTGCCAGCAGATCAAGGACAGGTCCCGGTCTGTCCAAAAACATTCAGTACTTC.

The genes are TRBV5-6 and TRBJ2-3; 11 positions match TRBD2. CDR3 length equals 17 residues. V trimming: 0 bases; J trimming: 2 bases; junction bases outside the gene matches: 5. Germline CDR1 and CDR2: SGHDT and YYEEEE. The CDR3 is CASSLGTSGLLTDTQYF. The CDR3 DNA reads as TGTGCCAGCAGCTTGGGGACTAGCGGGCTGCTCACAGATACGCAGTATTTT.

The gene calls are TRBV5-1 and TRBJ2-3; 10 nucleotides agree with TRBD1. This CDR3 comprises 16 residues. V gave up 2 bases and J gave up 4 bases; unmatched junction bases: 7. CDR1 is SGHRS and CDR2 is YFSETQ in the germline V gene. CDR3 nucleotide sequence: TGCGCCAGCAGCTTCCTCCGGGACAGGGGAGCAGATACGCAGTATTTT. Translating gives CASSFLRDRGADTQYF.

This clone has more than one count but fewer than ten. The chain joins TRBV10-3 to TRBJ1-2; 7 positions match TRBD1. This CDR3 is built from 16 residues. The J segment lost 4 bases and the V segment lost 2 bases, leaving 10 bases of the junction unmatched. Germline CDR1 ENHRY, CDR2 SYGVKD. The DNA of the CDR3 is TGTGCCATCAGTGAGAATCTGGGAAGGGACAGCTATGGCTACACCTTC. Protein sequence: CAISENLGRDSYGYTF.

The chain links TRBV25-1 to TRBJ2-6, with D unclear. Germline CDR1 MGHDK, CDR2 SYGVNS. This CDR3 has 15 amino acids. Trimming left V 4 bases short and J 1 base short, with 8 bases between. CDR3 region: CASSGVKSGANVLTF. CDR3 coding DNA: TGTGCCAGCAGTGGAGTCAAGTCTGGGGCCAACGTCCTGACTTTC. Looking up the rest from reference TRBV25-1 and TRBJ2-6 gives the full variable domain: EADIYQTPRYLVIGTGKKITLECSQTMGHDKMYWYQQDPGMELHLIHYSYGVNSTEKGDLSSESTVSRIRTEHFPLTLESARPSHTSQYLCASSGVKSGANVLTFGAGSRLTVL.

The rearrangement uses TRBV19 and TRBJ2-1; 7 bases line up with TRBD1. The CDR3 is 16 residues long. J lost 9 bases, V lost 4 bases, and 15 bases had no gene match. Germline CDR1 LNHDA, CDR2 SQIVND (reference sequence). This CDR3 reads CASSNPRRRPGGEQFF. CDR3 DNA sequence: TGTGCCAGTAGTAATCCGAGGCGCCGGCCAGGGGGTGAGCAGTTCTTC. The complete variable domain, with remaining parts taken from reference TRBV19 and TRBJ2-1, reads DGGITQSPKYLFRKEGQNVTLSCEQNLNHDAMYWYRQDPGQGLRLIYYSQIVNDFQKGDIAEGYSVSREKKESFPLTVTSAQKNPTAFYLCASSNPRRRPGGEQFFGPGTRLTVL.

V and J are TRBV29-1 and TRBJ1-1; perhaps TRBD1 as D (5 bases). V dropped 2 bases and J dropped 0 bases, with 16 bases sitting between them. From germline, CDR1 is SQVTM and CDR2 ANQGSEA. The CDR3 is made up of 16 amino acids. DNA of the CDR3: TGCAGCGTTGAACAGGGCTTTTCCAGGATGAACACTGAAGCTTTCTTT. This codes for CSVEQGFSRMNTEAFF. Using reference TRBV29-1 and TRBJ1-1 for the parts outside the CDR3, the full variable domain is SAVISQKPSRDICQRGTSLTIQCQVDSQVTMMFWYRQQPGQSLTLIATANQGSEATYESGFVIDKFPISRPNLTFSTLTVSNMSPEDSSIYLCSVEQGFSRMNTEAFFGQGTRLTVV.

V usage is TRBV15 and J usage is TRBJ2-7; D not certain. CDR3 length: 15 residues. Germline CDR1 and CDR2: LNHNV and YYDKDF (reference sequence). Trimming removed 2 bases at V and 5 bases at J, with 16 bases between. The CDR3 sequence is CATSRSFNLVNEQYF. For the CDR3, the DNA is TGTGCCACCAGCAGATCCTTCAATTTAGTGAACGAGCAGTACTTC.

The CDR3 loop is CAWSLPFGTDNSPLHF. CDR3 nucleotide sequence: TGTGCCTGGAGTCTCCCTTTTGGAACAGATAATTCACCCCTCCACTTT. The chain joins TRBV30 to TRBJ1-6, with D uncertain. Germline lookup yields CDR1 GTSNPN and CDR2 SVGIG (reference sequence). The V end lost 2 bases, the J end lost 5 bases, and 16 bases lay between the germline ends. The CDR3 covers 16 residues.

The chain couples TRBV7-2 to TRBJ2-1; 11 bases agree with TRBD2. Germline lookup yields CDR1 SGHTA and CDR2 FQGNSA. V trimming: 5 bases; J trimming: 7 bases; junction bases outside the gene matches: 7. This CDR3 spans 15 amino acids. Written as DNA, the CDR3 is TGTGCCAGCAGCCTTAGCGGGAGGGCCTGGAATGAGCAGTTCTTC. Encoded protein: CASSLSGRAWNEQFF.

The chain combines TRBV27 with TRBJ2-7, with TRBD2 identical over 9 bases. CDR3 length equals 13 residues. The V gene's germline CDR1 is MNHEY and CDR2 SMNVEV (reference sequence). Germline trimming cut 6 bases from V and 6 bases from J; bases unmatched to any gene: 6. The CDR3 nucleotides are TGTGCCAGCAGATTAGCGGGAGTAACCGAGCAGTACTTC. Its translation is CASRLAGVTEQYF.

This chain links TRBV30 with TRBJ2-7; a weak D match, TRBD2 (5 bases). CDR1 is GTSNPN and CDR2 is SVGIG in the germline V gene (reference sequence). The CDR3 is 11 amino acids. Trimming shortened V by 3 bases and J by 9 bases, and 12 bases separated the two germline ends. The CDR3 DNA is TGTGCCTGGAGCGATTGGGAGAGGCAGTACTTC. This encodes CAWSDWERQYF.

The chain links TRBV27 to TRBJ1-6; D uncertain. V shed 1 base and J shed 9 bases, with 13 bases lying between them. Germline CDR1 MNHEY, CDR2 SMNVEV (reference sequence). CDR3 length: 15 residues. CDR3 sequence (DNA): TGTGCCAGCAGTTTATATGGGGTGGGGAGTTCACCCCTCCACTTT. Its protein is CASSLYGVGSSPLHF.

The chain links TRBV30 to TRBJ1-6; unclear D gene. This CDR3 contains 13 residues. Germline V gene lookup returns CDR1 GTSNPN and CDR2 SVGIG (reference sequence). Trimming removed 2 bases at V and 8 bases at J, with 10 bases between. For the CDR3, the DNA is TGTGCCTGGAGTCCGACGAGGGATTCACCCCTCCACTTT. This codes for CAWSPTRDSPLHF.

Notes on this clone: Other DNA sequences in this sample translate to the same CDR3. This chain joins TRBV5-5 and TRBJ2-7, with 8 bases fitting TRBD2. V lost 4 bases to trimming and J lost 4 bases; unmatched junction nucleotides: 10. Looked up from germline, CDR1 is SGHKS and CDR2 is YYEKEE (reference sequence). CDR3 length: 15 amino acids. The CDR3 protein is CASSIGAGEGYEQYF. The CDR3 region has the DNA TGTGCCAGCAGCATTGGAGCGGGAGAAGGGTACGAGCAGTACTTC.

The chain is built from TRBV6-5 and TRBJ1-5; TRBD1 agrees at 7 bases. Trimming removed 6 bases from V and 5 bases from J; junction bases left unmatched: 10. This CDR3 spans 15 amino acids. Germline CDR1 MNHEY, CDR2 SVGAGI. The CDR3 nucleotides read TGTGCCAGCAGCTCAAAACAGGGGTTGGATCAGCCCCAGCATTTT. It is translated as CASSSKQGLDQPQHF.

This clone was seen a single time. This chain connects TRBV7-9 to TRBJ2-7, with D perhaps TRBD2 (5 bases). This CDR3 is built from 13 residues. The V gene's germline CDR1 is SEHNR and CDR2 FQNEAQ (reference sequence). V lost 3 bases and J 3 bases, leaving 9 bases between the germline ends. CDR3 amino acids: CASSLRAFYEQYF. CDR3 DNA: TGTGCCAGCAGCTTGAGGGCCTTCTACGAGCAGTACTTC.

V is TRBV5-1 and J is TRBJ1-2; tentative D call: TRBD1 (6 bases). From germline, CDR1 is SGHRS and CDR2 YFSETQ. Trimming removed 3 bases from V and 3 bases from J, with 15 bases in between. The CDR3 extends over 15 amino acids. CDR3 region: CASSSGQSVDYGYTF. The CDR3 bases are TGCGCCAGCAGCTCAGGACAGTCCGTGGACTATGGCTACACCTTC.

This clone has a count of ten or more. This rearrangement joins TRBV2 to TRBJ1-5; no firm D call. The CDR3 totals 13 residues. V was cut by 10 bases and J by 4 bases, with 14 bases left in between. The germline V gene has CDR1 SNHLY and CDR2 FYNNEI. The DNA for the CDR3 is TGTGCCACCGCGGCCGGGGAGAATCAGCCCCAGCATTTT. Protein sequence: CATAAGENQPQHF.